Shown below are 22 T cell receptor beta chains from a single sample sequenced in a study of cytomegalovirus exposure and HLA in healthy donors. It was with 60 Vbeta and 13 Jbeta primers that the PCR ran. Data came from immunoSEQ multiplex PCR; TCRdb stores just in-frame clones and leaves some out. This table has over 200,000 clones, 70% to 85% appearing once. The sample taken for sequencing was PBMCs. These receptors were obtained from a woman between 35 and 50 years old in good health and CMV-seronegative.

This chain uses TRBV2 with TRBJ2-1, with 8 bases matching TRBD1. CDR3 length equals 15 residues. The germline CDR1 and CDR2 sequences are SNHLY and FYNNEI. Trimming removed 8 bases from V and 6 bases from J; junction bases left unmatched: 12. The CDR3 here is CASDTGTGGINEQFF. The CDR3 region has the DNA TGTGCCAGCGACACCGGGACAGGAGGAATCAATGAGCAGTTCTTC.

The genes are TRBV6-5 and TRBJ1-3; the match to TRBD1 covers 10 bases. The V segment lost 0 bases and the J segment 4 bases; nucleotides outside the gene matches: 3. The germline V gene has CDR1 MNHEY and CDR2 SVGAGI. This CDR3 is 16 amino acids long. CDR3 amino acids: CASSYSTGGPGNTIYF. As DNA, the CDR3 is TGTGCCAGCAGTTACTCGACAGGGGGCCCGGGAAACACCATATATTTT.

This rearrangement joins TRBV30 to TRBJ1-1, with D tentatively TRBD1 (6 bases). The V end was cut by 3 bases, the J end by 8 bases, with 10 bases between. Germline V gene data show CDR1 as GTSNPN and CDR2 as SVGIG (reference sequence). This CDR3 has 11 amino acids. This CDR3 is CAWRDRFEAFF. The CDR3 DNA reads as TGTGCCTGGAGAGACAGGTTCGAAGCTTTCTTT.

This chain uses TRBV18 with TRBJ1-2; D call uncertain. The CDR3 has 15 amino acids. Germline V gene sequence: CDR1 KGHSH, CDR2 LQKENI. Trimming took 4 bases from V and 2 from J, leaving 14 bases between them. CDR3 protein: CASSQGRVRNYGYTF. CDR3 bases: TGTGCCAGCTCACAAGGAAGAGTGCGGAACTATGGCTACACCTTC.

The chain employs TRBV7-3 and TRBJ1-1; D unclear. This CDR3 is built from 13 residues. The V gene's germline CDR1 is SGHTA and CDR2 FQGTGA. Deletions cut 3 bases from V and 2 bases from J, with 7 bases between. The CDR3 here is CASSLARNTEAFF. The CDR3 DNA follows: TGTGCCAGCAGCTTGGCTCGTAACACTGAAGCTTTCTTT.

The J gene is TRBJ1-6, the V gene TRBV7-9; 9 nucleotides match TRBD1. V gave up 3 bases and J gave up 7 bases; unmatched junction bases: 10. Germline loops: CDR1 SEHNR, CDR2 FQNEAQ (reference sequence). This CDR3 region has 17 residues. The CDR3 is CASSFGTPGQGNSPLHF. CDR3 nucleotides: TGTGCCAGCAGCTTCGGGACCCCGGGACAGGGCAATTCACCCCTCCACTTT.

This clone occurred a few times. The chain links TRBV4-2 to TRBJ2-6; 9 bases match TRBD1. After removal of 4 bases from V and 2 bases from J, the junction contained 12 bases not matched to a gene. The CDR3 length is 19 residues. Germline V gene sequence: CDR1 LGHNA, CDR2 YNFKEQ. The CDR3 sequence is CASSPSTGGTLTGANVLTF. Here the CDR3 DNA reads TGTGCCAGCAGCCCTTCGACAGGGGGAACCCTTACTGGGGCCAACGTCCTGACTTTC.

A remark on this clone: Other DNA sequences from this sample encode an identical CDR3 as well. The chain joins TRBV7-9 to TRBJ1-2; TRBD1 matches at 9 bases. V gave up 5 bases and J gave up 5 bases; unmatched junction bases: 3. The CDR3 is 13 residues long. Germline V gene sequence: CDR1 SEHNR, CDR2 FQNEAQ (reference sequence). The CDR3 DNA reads TGTGCCAGCAGCGGACAGGGGTTATATGGCTACACCTTC. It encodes CASSGQGLYGYTF.

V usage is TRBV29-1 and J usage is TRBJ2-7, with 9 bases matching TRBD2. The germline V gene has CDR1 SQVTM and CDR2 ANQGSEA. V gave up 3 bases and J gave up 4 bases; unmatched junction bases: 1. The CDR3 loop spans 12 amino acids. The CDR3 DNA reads TGCAGCGTTGAGCGGGGGGGTTACGAGCAGTACTTC. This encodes CSVERGGYEQYF.

CDR3 bases: TGTGCCAGCAGCCTCAACATGCGGGATACGCAGTATTTT. Translating gives CASSLNMRDTQYF. V and J are TRBV7-3 and TRBJ2-3, with unresolved D. Germline values: CDR1 SGHTA, CDR2 FQGTGA. The CDR3 has 13 amino acids. Trimming shortened V by 5 bases and J by 6 bases, and 12 bases separated the two germline ends.

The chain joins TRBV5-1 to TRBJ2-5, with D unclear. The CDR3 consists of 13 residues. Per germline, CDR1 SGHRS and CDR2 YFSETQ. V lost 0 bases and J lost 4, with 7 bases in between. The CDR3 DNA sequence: TGCGCCAGCAGCTTGGCTCCCCCAGAGACCCAGTACTTC. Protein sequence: CASSLAPPETQYF.

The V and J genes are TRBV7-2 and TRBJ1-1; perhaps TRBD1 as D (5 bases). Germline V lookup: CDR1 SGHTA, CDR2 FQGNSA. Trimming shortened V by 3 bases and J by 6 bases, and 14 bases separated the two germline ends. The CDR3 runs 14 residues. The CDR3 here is CASSFQGSSPEAFF. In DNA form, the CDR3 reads TGTGCCAGCAGCTTTCAGGGAAGCTCCCCTGAAGCTTTCTTT.

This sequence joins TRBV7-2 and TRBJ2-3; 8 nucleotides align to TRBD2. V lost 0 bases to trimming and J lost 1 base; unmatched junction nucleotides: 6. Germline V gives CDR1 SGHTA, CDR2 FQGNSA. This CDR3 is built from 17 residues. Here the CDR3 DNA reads TGTGCCAGCAGCTTAGCGGTGCTGCGGGGGGGCACAGATACGCAGTATTTT. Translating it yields CASSLAVLRGGTDTQYF.

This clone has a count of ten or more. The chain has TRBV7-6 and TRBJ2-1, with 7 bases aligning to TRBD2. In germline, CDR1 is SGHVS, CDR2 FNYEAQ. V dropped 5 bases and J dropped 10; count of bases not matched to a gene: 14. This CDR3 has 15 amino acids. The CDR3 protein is CASSNPPKRGTEQFF. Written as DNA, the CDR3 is TGTGCCAGCAGCAATCCGCCCAAGCGGGGTACAGAGCAGTTCTTC. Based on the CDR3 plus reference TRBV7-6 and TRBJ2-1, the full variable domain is GAGVSQSPRYKVTKRGQDVALRCDPISGHVSLYWYRQALGQGPEFLTYFNYEAQQDKSGLPNDRFSAERPEGSISTLTIQRTEQRDSAMYRCASSNPPKRGTEQFFGPGTRLTVL.

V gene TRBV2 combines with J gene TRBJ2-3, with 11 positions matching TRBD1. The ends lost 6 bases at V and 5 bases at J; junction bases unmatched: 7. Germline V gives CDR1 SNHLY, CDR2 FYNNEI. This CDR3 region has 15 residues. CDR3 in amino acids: CASRADRGQIDTQYF. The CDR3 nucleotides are TGTGCCAGCAGAGCGGACAGGGGGCAAATAGATACGCAGTATTTT.

In nucleotides, the CDR3 is TGCAGTGCTAGAGATACGGGGAGGATGTTTTTT. Amino acid sequence: CSARDTGRMFF. The V and J genes are TRBV20-1 and TRBJ2-2; tentatively, D is TRBD2 (6 bases). CDR3 size: 11 residues. Germline CDR1 reads DFQATT; CDR2 reads SNEGSKA (reference sequence). The germline V and J ends were trimmed by 0 bases and 15 bases, with 11 bases remaining between them.

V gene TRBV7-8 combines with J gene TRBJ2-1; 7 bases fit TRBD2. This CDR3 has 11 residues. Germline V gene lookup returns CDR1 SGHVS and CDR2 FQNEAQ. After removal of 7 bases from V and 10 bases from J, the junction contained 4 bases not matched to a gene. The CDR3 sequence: CASNTGGEQFF. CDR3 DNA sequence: TGTGCCAGCAACACCGGGGGGGAGCAGTTCTTC.

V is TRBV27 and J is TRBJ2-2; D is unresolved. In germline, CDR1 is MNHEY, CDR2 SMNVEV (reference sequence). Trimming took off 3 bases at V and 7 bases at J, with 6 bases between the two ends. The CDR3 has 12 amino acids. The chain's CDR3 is CASSFGYGELFF. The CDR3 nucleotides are TGTGCCAGCAGTTTCGGGTACGGGGAGCTGTTTTTT.

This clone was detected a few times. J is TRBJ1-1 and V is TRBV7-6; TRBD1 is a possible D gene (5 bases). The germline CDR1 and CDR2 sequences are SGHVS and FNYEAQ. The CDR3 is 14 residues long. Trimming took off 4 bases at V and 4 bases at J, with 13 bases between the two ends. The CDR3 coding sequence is TGTGCCAGCAGCTCTAGAGCGGGGGGCACTGAAGCTTTCTTT. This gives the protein CASSSRAGGTEAFF. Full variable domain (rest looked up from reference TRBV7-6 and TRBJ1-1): GAGVSQSPRYKVTKRGQDVALRCDPISGHVSLYWYRQALGQGPEFLTYFNYEAQQDKSGLPNDRFSAERPEGSISTLTIQRTEQRDSAMYRCASSSRAGGTEAFFGQGTRLTVV.

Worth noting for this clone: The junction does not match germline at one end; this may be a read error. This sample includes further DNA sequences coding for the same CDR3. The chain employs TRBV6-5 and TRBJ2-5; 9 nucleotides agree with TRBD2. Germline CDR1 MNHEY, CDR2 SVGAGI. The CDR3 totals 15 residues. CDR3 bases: TGCGCCAGCAGTGCCTCGACTAGCGGACAAGAGACCCAGTACTTC. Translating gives CASSASTSGQETQYF.

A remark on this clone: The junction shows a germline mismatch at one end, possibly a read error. DNA of the CDR3: TGTGCCACCAGTTTATTGGGCGACACTGAAGCTTTCTTT. It yields the protein CATSLLGDTEAFF. The chain recombines TRBV28 with TRBJ1-1; D gene uncertain. CDR1 is MDHEN, CDR2 SYDVKM, per germline. CDR3 length equals 13 residues.

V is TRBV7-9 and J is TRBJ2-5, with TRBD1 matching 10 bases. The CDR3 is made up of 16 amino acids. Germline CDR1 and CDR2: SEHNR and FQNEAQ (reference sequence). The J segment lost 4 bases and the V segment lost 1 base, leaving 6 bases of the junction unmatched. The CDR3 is CASSLGPGTGVETQYF. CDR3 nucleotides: TGTGCCAGCAGCTTAGGACCAGGGACAGGGGTAGAGACCCAGTACTTC.